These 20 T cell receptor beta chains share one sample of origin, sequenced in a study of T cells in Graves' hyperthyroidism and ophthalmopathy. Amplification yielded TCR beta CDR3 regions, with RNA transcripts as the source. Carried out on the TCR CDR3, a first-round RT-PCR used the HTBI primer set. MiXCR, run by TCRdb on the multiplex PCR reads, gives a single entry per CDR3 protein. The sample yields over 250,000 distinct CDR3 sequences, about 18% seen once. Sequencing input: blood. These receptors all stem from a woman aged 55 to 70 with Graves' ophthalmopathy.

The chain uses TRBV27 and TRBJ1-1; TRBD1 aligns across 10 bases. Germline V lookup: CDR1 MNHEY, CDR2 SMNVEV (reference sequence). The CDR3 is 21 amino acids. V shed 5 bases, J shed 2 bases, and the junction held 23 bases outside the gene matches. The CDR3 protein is CASSPGTGVFVGSGGNTEAFF. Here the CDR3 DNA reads TGTGCCAGCAGTCCGGGGACAGGGGTGTTTGTGGGGTCGGGGGGAAACACTGAAGCTTTCTTT.

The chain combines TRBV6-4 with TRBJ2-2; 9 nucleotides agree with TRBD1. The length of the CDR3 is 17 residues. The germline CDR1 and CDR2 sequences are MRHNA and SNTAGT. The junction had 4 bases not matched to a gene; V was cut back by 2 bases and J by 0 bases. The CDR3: CASSDRRDRANTGELFF. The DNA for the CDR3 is TGTGCCAGCAGTGACAGACGGGACAGGGCGAACACCGGGGAGCTGTTTTTT.

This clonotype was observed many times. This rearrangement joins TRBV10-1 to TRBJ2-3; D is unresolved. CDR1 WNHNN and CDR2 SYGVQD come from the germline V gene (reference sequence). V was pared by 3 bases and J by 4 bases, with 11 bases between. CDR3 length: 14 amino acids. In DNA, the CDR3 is TGCGCCAGCAGTGAAGTCGCAGGCTCAGATACGCAGTATTTT. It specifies CASSEVAGSDTQYF.

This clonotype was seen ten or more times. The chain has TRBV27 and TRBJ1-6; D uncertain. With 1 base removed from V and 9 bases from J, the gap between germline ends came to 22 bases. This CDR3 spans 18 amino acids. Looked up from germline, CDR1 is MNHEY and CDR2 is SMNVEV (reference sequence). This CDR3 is CASSLLGDGPRSGSPLHF. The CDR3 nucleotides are TGTGCCAGCAGTTTATTAGGTGACGGACCACGTTCGGGTTCACCCCTCCACTTT.

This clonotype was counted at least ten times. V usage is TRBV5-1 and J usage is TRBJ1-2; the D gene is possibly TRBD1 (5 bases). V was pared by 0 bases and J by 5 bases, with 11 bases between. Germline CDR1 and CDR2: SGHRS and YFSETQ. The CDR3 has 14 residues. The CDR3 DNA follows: TGCGCCAGCAGCTTGGAAGGCGGGGGGTATGGCTACACCTTC. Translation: CASSLEGGGYGYTF.

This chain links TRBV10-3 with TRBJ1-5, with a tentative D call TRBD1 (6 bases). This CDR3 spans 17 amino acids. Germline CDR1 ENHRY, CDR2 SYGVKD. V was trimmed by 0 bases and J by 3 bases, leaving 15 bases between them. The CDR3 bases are TGTGCCATCAGTGAGTCATCCACCAGGGGCCCCAATCAGCCCCAGCATTTT. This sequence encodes CAISESSTRGPNQPQHF.

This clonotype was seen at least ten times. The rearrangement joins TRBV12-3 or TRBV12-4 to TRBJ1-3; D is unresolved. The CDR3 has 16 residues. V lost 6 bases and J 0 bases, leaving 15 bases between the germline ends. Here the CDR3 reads CASSPARRLSGNTIYF. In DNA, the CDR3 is TGTGCCAGCAGCCCCGCGAGGAGGCTCTCTGGAAACACCATATATTTT.

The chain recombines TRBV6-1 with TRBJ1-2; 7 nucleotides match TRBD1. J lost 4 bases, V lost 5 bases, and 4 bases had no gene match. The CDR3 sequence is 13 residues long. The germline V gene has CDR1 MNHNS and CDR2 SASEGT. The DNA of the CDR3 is TGTGCCAGCAGTCTGACAGGGCTCTATGGCTACACCTTC. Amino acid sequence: CASSLTGLYGYTF.

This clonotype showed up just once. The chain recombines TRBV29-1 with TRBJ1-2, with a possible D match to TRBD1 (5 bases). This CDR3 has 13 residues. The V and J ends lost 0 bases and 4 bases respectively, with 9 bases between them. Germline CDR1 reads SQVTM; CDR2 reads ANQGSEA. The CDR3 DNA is TGCAGCGTTGAAGATGTGGGGGGCTATGGCTACACCTTC. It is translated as CSVEDVGGYGYTF. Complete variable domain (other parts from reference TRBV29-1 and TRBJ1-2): SAVISQKPSRDICQRGTSLTIQCQVDSQVTMMFWYRQQPGQSLTLIATANQGSEATYESGFVIDKFPISRPNLTFSTLTVSNMSPEDSSIYLCSVEDVGGYGYTFGSGTRLTVV.

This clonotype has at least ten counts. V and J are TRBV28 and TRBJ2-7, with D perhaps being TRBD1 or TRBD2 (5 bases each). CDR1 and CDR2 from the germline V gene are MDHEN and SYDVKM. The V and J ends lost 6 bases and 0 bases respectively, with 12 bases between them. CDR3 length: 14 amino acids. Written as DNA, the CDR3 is TGTGCCAGCAGGCGGTCCGGGGCCTCCTACGAGCAGTACTTC. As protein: CASRRSGASYEQYF.

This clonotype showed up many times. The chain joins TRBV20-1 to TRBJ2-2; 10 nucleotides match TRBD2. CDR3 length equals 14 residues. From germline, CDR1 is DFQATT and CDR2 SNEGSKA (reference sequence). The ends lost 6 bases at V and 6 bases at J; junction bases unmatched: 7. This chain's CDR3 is CSASEREGAGELFF. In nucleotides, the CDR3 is TGCAGTGCCTCCGAGCGGGAGGGCGCCGGGGAGCTGTTTTTT.

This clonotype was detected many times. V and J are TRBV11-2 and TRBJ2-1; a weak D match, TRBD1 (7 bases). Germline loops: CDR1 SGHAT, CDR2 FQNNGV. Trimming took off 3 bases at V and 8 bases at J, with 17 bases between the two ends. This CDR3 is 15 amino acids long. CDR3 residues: CASSLVRARGDEQFF. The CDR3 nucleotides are TGTGCCAGCAGCTTGGTGAGGGCCAGGGGGGATGAGCAGTTCTTC.

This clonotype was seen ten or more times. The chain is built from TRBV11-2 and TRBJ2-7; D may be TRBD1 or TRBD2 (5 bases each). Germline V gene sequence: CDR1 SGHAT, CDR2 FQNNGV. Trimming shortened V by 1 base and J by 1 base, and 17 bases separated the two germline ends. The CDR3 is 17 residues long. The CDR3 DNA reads TGTGCCAGCAGCTTAGCTTGGGGGAGCGGCCCATCCTACGAGCAGTACTTC. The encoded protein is CASSLAWGSGPSYEQYF.

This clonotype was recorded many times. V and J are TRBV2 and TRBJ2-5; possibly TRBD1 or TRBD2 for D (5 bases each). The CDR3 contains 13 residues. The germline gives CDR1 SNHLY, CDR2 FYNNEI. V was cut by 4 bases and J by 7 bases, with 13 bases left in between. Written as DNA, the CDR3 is TGTGCCAGCAGTGCCGGGACCCTGGGGACCCAGTACTTC. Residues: CASSAGTLGTQYF.

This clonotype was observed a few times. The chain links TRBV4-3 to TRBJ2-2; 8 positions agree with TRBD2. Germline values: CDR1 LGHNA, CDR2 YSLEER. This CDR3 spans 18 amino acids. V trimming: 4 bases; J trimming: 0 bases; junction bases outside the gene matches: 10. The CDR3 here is CASSRSGGLGANTGELFF. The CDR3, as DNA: TGCGCCAGCAGCCGATCGGGGGGACTAGGTGCGAACACCGGGGAGCTGTTTTTT.

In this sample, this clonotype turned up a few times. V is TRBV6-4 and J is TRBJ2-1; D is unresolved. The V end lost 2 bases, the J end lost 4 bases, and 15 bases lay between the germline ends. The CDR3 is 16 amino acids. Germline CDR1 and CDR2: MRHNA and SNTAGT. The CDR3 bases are TGTGCCAGCAGTGACAGAAACTCCGGCCTATACAATGAGCAGTTCTTC. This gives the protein CASSDRNSGLYNEQFF.

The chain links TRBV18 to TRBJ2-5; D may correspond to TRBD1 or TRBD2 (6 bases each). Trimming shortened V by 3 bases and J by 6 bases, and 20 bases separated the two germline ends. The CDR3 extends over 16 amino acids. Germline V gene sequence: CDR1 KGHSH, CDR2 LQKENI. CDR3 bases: TGTGCCAGCTCACCTATCGGACGGCGAGGGGGGCAGACCCAGTACTTC. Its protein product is CASSPIGRRGGQTQYF.

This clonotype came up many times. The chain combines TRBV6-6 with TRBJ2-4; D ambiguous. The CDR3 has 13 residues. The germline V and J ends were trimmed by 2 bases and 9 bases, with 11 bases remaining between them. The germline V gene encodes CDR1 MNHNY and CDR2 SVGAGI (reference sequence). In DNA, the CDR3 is TGTGCCAGCAGTTACATGAGGAGTGGCATTCAGTACTTC. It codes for CASSYMRSGIQYF.

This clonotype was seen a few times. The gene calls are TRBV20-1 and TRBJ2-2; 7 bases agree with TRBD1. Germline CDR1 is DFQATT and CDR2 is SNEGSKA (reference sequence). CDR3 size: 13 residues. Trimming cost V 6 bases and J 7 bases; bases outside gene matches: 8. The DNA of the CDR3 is TGCAGTGCAAGGGACCAGGGGGACGGGGAGCTGTTTTTT. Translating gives CSARDQGDGELFF.

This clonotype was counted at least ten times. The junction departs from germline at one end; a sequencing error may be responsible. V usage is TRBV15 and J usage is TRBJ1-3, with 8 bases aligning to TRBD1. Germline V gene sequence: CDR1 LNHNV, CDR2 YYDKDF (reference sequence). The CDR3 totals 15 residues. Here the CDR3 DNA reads TGTGCCACCAGCCGAGACAGGGGCTCTGGAAACACCATATATTTT. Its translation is CATSRDRGSGNTIYF.